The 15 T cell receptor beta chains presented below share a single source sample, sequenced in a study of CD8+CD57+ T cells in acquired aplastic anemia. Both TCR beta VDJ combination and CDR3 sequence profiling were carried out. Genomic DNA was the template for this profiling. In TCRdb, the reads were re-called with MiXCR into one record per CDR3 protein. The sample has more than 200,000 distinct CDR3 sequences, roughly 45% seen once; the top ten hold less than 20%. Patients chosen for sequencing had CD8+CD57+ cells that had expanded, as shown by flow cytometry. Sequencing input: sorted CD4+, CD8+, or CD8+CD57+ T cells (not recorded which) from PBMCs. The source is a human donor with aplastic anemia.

In nucleotides, the CDR3 is TGTGCCAGCAGTTTGTTCGAGACCCAGTACTTC. Amino acids: CASSLFETQYF. The V and J genes are TRBV12-3 or TRBV12-4 and TRBJ2-5; D call uncertain. The V and J ends lost 3 bases and 5 bases respectively, with 4 bases between them. The CDR3 spans 11 residues.

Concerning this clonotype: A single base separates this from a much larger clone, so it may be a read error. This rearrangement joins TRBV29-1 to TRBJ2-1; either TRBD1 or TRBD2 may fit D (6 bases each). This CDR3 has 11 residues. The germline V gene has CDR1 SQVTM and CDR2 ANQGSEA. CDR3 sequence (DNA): TGCAGTTCTGGGACATCCGGGGGCCTGCTCTTC. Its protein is CSSGTSGGLLF.

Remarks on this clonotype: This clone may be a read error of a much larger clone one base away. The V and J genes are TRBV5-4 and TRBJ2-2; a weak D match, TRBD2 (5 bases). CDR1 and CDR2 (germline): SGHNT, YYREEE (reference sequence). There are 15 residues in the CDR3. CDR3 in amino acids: CASSSQRLNAGELFF. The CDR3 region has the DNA TGTGCCAGCAGCTCACAGCGGTTGAACGCCGGGGAGCTGTTTTTT.

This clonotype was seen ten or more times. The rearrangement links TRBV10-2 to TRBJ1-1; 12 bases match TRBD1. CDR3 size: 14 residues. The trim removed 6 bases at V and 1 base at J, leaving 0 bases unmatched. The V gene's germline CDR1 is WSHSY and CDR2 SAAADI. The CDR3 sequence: CASRGQGANTEAFF. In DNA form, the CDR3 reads TGCGCCAGCAGGGGACAGGGGGCGAACACTGAAGCTTTCTTT.

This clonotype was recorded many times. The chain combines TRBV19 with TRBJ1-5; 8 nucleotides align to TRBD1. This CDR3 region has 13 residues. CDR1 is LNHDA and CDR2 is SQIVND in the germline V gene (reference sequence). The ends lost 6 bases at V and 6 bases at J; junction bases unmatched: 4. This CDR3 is CASSSDRVQPQHF. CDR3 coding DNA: TGTGCCAGTAGCTCGGACAGGGTTCAGCCCCAGCATTTT.

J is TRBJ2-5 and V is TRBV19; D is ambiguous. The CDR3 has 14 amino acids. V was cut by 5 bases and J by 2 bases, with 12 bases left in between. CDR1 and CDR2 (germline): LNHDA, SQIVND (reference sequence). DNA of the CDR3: TGTGCCAGTAGTCCTCGGACGGATCAAGAGACCCAGTACTTC. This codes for CASSPRTDQETQYF.

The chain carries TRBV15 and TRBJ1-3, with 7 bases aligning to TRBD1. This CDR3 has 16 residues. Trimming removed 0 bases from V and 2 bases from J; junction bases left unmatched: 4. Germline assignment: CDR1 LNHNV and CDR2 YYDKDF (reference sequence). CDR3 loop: CATSREQGTPGNTIYF. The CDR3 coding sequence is TGTGCCACCAGCAGAGAACAGGGGACACCTGGAAACACCATATATTTT.

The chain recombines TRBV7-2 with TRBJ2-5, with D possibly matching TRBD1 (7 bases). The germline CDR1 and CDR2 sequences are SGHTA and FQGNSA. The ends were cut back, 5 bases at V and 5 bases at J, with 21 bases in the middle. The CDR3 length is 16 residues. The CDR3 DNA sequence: TGTGCCAGCAGCCAGGGGGGTGGCGGGGTGGGGGAGACCCAGTACTTC. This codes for CASSQGGGGVGETQYF. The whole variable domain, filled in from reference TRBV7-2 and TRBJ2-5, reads GAGVSQSPSNKVTEKGKDVELRCDPISGHTALYWYRQSLGQGLEFLIYFQGNSAPDKSGLPSDRFSAERTGGSVSTLTIQRTQQEDSAVYLCASSQGGGGVGETQYFGPGTRLLVL.

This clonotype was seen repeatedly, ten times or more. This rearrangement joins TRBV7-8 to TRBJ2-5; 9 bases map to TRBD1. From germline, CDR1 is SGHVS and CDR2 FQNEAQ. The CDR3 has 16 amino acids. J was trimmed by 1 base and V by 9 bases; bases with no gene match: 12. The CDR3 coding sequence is TGTGCCAGTCACCAAAACAGGGGGCTAAGCCAAGAGACCCAGTACTTC. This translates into CASHQNRGLSQETQYF. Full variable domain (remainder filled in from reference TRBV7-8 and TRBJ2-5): GAGVSQSPRYKVAKRGQDVALRCDPISGHVSLFWYQQALGQGPEFLTYFQNEAQLDKSGLPSDRFFAERPEGSVSTLKIQRTQQEDSAVYLCASHQNRGLSQETQYFGPGTRLLVL.

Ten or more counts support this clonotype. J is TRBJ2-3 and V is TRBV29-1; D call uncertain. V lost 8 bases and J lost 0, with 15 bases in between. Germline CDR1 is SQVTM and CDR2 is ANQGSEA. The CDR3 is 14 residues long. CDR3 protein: CSYRWVLSTDTQYF. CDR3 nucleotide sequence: TGCAGCTACCGGTGGGTCCTAAGCACAGATACGCAGTATTTT.

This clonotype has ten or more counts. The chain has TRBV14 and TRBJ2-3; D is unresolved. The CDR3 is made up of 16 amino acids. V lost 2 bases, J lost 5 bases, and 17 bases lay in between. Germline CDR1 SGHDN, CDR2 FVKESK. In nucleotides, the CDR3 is TGTGCCAGCAGCCAAAGATCGCTAGGCAGGCAAGATACGCAGTATTTT. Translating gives CASSQRSLGRQDTQYF.

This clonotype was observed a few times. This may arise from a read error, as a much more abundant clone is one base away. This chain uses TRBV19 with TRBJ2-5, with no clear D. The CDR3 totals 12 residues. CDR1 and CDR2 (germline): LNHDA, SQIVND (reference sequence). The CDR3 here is CAGSNIEETQYF. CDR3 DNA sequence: TGTGCCGGTAGTAATATAGAAGAGACCCAGTACTTC.

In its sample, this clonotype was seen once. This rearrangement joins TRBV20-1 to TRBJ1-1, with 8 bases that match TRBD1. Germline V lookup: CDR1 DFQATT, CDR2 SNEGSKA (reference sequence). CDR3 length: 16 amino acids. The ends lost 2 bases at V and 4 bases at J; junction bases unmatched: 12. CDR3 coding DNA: TGCAGTGCTAGACCCTCGCCCAGGGGGCCGGGCACTGAAGCTTTCTTT. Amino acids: CSARPSPRGPGTEAFF.

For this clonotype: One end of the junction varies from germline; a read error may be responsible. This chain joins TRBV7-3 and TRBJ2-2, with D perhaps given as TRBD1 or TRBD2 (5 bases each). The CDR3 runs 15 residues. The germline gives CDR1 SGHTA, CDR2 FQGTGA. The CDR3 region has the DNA TGTGCCAGCGGCTTATCGGGGCAGCGCACCGGGGAGCTGTTCTTT. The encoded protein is CASGLSGQRTGELFF.

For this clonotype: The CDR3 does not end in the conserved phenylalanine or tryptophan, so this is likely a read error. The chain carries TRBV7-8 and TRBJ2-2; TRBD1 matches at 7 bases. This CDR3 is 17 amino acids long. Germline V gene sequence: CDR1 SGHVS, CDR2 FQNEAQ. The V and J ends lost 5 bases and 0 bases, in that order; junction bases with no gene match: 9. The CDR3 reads CASSPKRDRTNTGELFS. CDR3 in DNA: TGTGCCAGCAGCCCTAAGAGGGACAGAACGAACACCGGGGAGCTGTTTTCT.